The 17 T cell receptor beta chains reported below all come from one sample, sequenced in a study of T cell changes during pregnancy in multiple sclerosis. Data came from immunoSEQ multiplex PCR; TCRdb stores just in-frame clones and leaves some out. The data hold 66,000 or so clones, with 85% to 90% observed a single time. Sequences were derived from peripheral blood, sampled in the first trimester of pregnancy. The receptors shown here come from a female donor in good health, enrolled as a control in a pregnancy study.

The V and J genes are TRBV4-1 and TRBJ2-7; the D is unclear. This CDR3 contains 13 residues. With 4 bases removed from V and 1 base from J, the gap between germline ends came to 8 bases. Germline V lookup: CDR1 MGHRA, CDR2 YSYEKL. CDR3 nucleotides: TGCGCCAGCAGCCCGTTACAGTCCTACGAGCAGTACTTC. It is translated as CASSPLQSYEQYF.

This chain links TRBV7-3 with TRBJ2-2; a weak D match, TRBD2 (5 bases). Germline values: CDR1 SGHTA, CDR2 FQGTGA. Between the trimmed V and J ends, which lost 5 bases and 2 bases, there was a span of 15 bases. This CDR3 has 16 residues. CDR3 residues: CASSHNGGDNTGELFF. CDR3 DNA sequence: TGTGCCAGCAGCCACAATGGAGGTGACAACACCGGGGAGCTGTTTTTT.

The chain uses TRBV6-5 and TRBJ2-1; the D gene is possibly TRBD2 (5 bases). Per the germline V gene, CDR1 is MNHEY and CDR2 is SVGAGI. The CDR3 is 15 amino acids. V lost 4 bases and J lost 3, with 13 bases in between. The CDR3 loop is CASSSSRADYNEQFF. The DNA for the CDR3 is TGTGCCAGCAGTTCGTCCAGAGCGGACTACAATGAGCAGTTCTTC.

The chain couples TRBV4-3 to TRBJ2-7, with a possible D match to TRBD1 (5 bases). Trimming cost V 3 bases and J 0 bases, with 12 bases left between them. Germline CDR1 is LGHNA and CDR2 is YSLEER. The CDR3 covers 15 residues. In nucleotides, the CDR3 is TGCGCCAGCAGCCAGGACCGAGACAGCTCCTACGAGCAGTACTTC. Protein product: CASSQDRDSSYEQYF.

For the CDR3, the DNA is TGTGCCAGCAGTCTTCAGGGAAAAGGTGTGACTGAAGCTTTCTTT. This codes for CASSLQGKGVTEAFF. The rearrangement uses TRBV2 and TRBJ1-1; tentative D call: TRBD1 (5 bases). This CDR3 region has 15 residues. Trimming cost V 5 bases and J 5 bases, with 18 bases left between them. Germline V gene data show CDR1 as SNHLY and CDR2 as FYNNEI.

This clone was counted only a few times. The gene calls are TRBV4-2 and TRBJ2-2; maybe TRBD2 (7 bases). Per germline, CDR1 LGHNA and CDR2 YNFKEQ. Trimming left V 2 bases short and J 5 bases short, with 18 bases between. The CDR3 has 17 residues. CDR3 in amino acids: CASSQLGGLGGTGELFF. The DNA of the CDR3 is TGTGCCAGCAGCCAACTCGGGGGGCTAGGGGGTACCGGGGAGCTGTTTTTT.

V and J are TRBV7-2 and TRBJ1-6; D gene unclear. Germline V gene sequence: CDR1 SGHTA, CDR2 FQGNSA. The CDR3 covers 13 residues. V dropped 0 bases and J dropped 7 bases, with 4 bases sitting between them. In DNA form, the CDR3 reads TGTGCCAGCAGCTTAGCGCAGAATTCACCCCTCCACTTT. Translation: CASSLAQNSPLHF.

This sequence joins TRBV7-8 and TRBJ1-1; the D is unclear. The CDR3 length is 14 residues. V shed 7 bases and J shed 1 base, with 13 bases lying between them. Germline CDR1 and CDR2: SGHVS and FQNEAQ. This CDR3 is CASTLRSGNTEAFF. In nucleotides, the CDR3 is TGTGCCAGCACCCTTAGATCGGGGAACACTGAAGCTTTCTTT.

CDR3 nucleotides: TGTGCCATCACGGTCCTACTGAACACTGAAGCTTTCTTT. Protein product: CAITVLLNTEAFF. The chain has TRBV10-3 and TRBJ1-1, with unresolved D. V lost 7 bases and J lost 0, with 9 bases in between. Germline CDR1 reads ENHRY; CDR2 reads SYGVKD. The CDR3 contains 13 residues.

This clone was seen once. The chain combines TRBV5-1 with TRBJ2-1; D might be TRBD1 (6 bases). V lost 6 bases and J 1 base, leaving 14 bases between the germline ends. The germline V gene encodes CDR1 SGHRS and CDR2 YFSETQ. CDR3 length: 15 residues. Here the CDR3 reads CASTPDSPSYNEQFF. Here the CDR3 DNA reads TGCGCCAGCACCCCGGACAGTCCTTCCTACAATGAGCAGTTCTTC. The full variable domain, its missing parts supplied by reference TRBV5-1 and TRBJ2-1, is KAGVTQTPRYLIKTRGQQVTLSCSPISGHRSVSWYQQTPGQGLQFLFEYFSETQRNKGNFPGRFSGRQFSNSRSEMNVSTLELGDSALYLCASTPDSPSYNEQFFGPGTRLTVL.

The chain couples TRBV18 to TRBJ2-3, with 7 bases fitting TRBD1. This CDR3 spans 18 amino acids. With V trimmed by 4 bases and J by 4 bases, 17 bases remained unmatched. In germline, CDR1 is KGHSH, CDR2 LQKENI. CDR3 region: CASSRFTLQGSNPDTQYF. The CDR3 DNA sequence: TGTGCCAGCTCACGGTTTACCTTACAGGGGAGTAATCCAGATACGCAGTATTTT.

The genes are TRBV15 and TRBJ2-7; TRBD1 aligns across 10 bases. V gave up 6 bases and J gave up 2 bases; unmatched junction bases: 7. The CDR3 length is 15 residues. Germline V gene sequence: CDR1 LNHNV, CDR2 YYDKDF (reference sequence). In DNA form, the CDR3 reads TGTGCCACCAGTAACCCGGACAGGGGGGCCTACGAGCAGTACTTC. Residues: CATSNPDRGAYEQYF.

The J gene is TRBJ1-1, the V gene TRBV6-5; D ambiguous. Germline V gene sequence: CDR1 MNHEY, CDR2 SVGAGI. The V gene lost 0 bases and the J gene lost 3 bases, with 14 bases spanning the gap. The CDR3 totals 16 residues. As DNA, the CDR3 is TGTGCCAGCAGTTACTCCTCGAGAGGGAGCGACACTGAAGCTTTCTTT. This sequence encodes CASSYSSRGSDTEAFF.

This clone was counted once. The chain combines TRBV9 with TRBJ2-1; 10 nucleotides agree with TRBD2. CDR1 and CDR2 from the germline V gene are SGDLS and YYNGEE. The CDR3 runs to 15 residues. V was pared by 4 bases and J by 3 bases, with 4 bases of the junction left unmatched. This CDR3 is CASSTSGGDYNEQFF. DNA of the CDR3: TGTGCCAGCAGCACCAGCGGGGGGGACTACAATGAGCAGTTCTTC.

V is TRBV30 and J is TRBJ2-7, with a weak D call TRBD2 (6 bases). Germline V gives CDR1 GTSNPN, CDR2 SVGIG (reference sequence). V dropped 5 bases and J dropped 5 bases, with 19 bases sitting between them. This CDR3 is built from 14 residues. The CDR3 reads CAWELGGRTHEQYF. The CDR3 nucleotides read TGTGCCTGGGAATTGGGGGGTCGGACCCACGAGCAGTACTTC. The full variable domain, with the rest looked up from reference TRBV30 and TRBJ2-7, is SQTIHQWPATLVQPVGSPLSLECTVEGTSNPNLYWYRQAAGRGLQLLFYSVGIGQISSEVPQNLSASRPQDRQFILSSKKLLLSDSGFYLCAWELGGRTHEQYFGPGTRLTVT.

This clone was seen a few times. The genes are TRBV30 and TRBJ1-1, with a tentative D call TRBD1 (6 bases). Germline values: CDR1 GTSNPN, CDR2 SVGIG (reference sequence). Deletions cut 5 bases from V and 2 bases from J, with 12 bases between. This CDR3 has 13 residues. The CDR3 spells CAWEGQTNTEAFF. The CDR3 DNA is TGTGCCTGGGAAGGACAGACCAACACTGAAGCTTTCTTT.

This sequence joins TRBV4-3 and TRBJ2-7; TRBD2 agrees at 11 bases. CDR1 LGHNA and CDR2 YSLEER come from the germline V gene. V was clipped by 1 base and J by 3 bases; unmatched bases: 5. This CDR3 has 16 amino acids. In DNA form, the CDR3 reads TGCGCCAGCAGCCAAGTTAGGACTAGCGGGCACTACGAGCAGTACTTC. Amino acid sequence: CASSQVRTSGHYEQYF.